This T cell receptor beta chain emerged from a study of blood T cell repertoires in COVID-19. Study at large: The United States, Italy and Spain supplied acute and convalescent COVID-19 samples. PBMCs, B-cell-depleted T cells, or T cells were the source of the cDNA or gDNA that made up the material.

Only a few counts were recorded for this clone. How the authors handled the data: Scientists estimated how many nucleated cells there were by amplifying reference gene primers. Method: immunoSEQ multiplex PCR; TCRdb's copy keeps in-frame clones and lacks some. V and J calls and clone size come straight from that table; D and trimming were deduced from the DNA. The repertoire consists of a few hundred thousand clones, with about nine tenths occurring once and the leading ten covering about 2%. Trimming pared 4 bases from V and 10 bases from J, leaving 15 bases between. The CDR3 is made up of 13 amino acids. The germline V gene encodes CDR1 SGHRS and CDR2 YFSETQ.

Sequenced material: peripheral blood. The chain joins TRBV5-1 to TRBJ2-1; D possibly corresponds to TRBD2 (5 bases). The sequence came from a man aged 18-30 years with active or convalescent COVID-19. Here the CDR3 DNA reads TGCGCCAGCAGCCTCACCCTGGGCGGGGAGCAGTTCTTC. Its protein product is CASSLTLGGEQFF.